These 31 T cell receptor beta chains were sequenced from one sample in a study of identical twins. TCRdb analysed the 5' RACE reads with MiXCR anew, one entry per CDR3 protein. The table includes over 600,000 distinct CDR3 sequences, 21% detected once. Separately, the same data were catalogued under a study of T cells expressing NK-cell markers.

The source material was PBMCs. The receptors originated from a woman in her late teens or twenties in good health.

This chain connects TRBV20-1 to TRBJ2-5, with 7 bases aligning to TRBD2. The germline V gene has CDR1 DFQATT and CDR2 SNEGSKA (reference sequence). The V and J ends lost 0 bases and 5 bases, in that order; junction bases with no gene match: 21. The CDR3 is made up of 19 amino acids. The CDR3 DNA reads TGCAGTGCTAGAGATGTGGGAGGGACCCCGCCGTCCGTTGGGGAGACCCAGTACTTC. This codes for CSARDVGGTPPSVGETQYF.

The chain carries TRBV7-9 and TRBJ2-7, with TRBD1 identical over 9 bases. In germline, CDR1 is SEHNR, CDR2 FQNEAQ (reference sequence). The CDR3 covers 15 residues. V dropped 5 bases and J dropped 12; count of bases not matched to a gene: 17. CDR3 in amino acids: CASSRMGQGDLGRYF. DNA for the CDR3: TGTGCCAGCAGCCGTATGGGACAGGGTGACCTCGGGCGGTACTTC.

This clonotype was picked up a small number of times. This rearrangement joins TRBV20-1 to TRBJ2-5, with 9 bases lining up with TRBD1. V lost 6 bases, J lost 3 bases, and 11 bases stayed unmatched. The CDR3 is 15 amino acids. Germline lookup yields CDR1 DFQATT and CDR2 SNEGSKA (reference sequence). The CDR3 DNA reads TGCAGTGCACCCGCCGGGACAGGGAGGAAAGAGACCCAGTACTTC. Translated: CSAPAGTGRKETQYF.

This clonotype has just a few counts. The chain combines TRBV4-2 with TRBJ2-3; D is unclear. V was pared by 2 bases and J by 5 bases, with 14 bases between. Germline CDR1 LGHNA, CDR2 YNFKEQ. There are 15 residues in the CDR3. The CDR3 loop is CASSQTPAREDTQYF. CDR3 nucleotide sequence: TGTGCCAGCAGCCAAACCCCCGCTAGGGAAGATACGCAGTATTTT.

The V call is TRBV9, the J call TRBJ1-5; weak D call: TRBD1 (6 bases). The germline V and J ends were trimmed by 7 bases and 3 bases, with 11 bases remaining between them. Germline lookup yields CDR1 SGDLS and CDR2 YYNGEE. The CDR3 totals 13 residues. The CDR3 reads CASQTGVNQPQHF. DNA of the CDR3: TGTGCCAGCCAGACAGGAGTCAATCAGCCCCAGCATTTT.

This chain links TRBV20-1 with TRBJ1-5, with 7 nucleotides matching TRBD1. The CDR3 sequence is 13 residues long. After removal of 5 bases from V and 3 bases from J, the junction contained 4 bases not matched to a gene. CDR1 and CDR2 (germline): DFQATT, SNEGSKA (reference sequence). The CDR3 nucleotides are TGCAGTGCTCCACAGGGGACCAATCAGCCCCAGCATTTT. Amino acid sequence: CSAPQGTNQPQHF.

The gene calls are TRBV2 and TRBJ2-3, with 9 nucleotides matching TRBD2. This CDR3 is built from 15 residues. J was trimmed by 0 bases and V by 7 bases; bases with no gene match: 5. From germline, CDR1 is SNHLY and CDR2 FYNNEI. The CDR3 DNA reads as TGTGCCAGCATGGTAGCGGGAGCTAGCACAGATACGCAGTATTTT. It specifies CASMVAGASTDTQYF.

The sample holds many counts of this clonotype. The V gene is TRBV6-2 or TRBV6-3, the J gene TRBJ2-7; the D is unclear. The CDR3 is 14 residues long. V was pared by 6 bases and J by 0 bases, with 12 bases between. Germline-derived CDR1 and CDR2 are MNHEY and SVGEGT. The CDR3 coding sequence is TGTGCCAGCAGACGAGACGGTAACTCCTACGAGCAGTACTTC. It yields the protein CASRRDGNSYEQYF.

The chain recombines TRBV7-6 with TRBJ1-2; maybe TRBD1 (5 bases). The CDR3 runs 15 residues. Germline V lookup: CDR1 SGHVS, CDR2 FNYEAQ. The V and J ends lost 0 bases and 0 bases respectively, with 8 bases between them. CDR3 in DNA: TGTGCCAGCAGCTTAGCCGGGGGATCTAACTATGGCTACACCTTC. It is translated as CASSLAGGSNYGYTF.

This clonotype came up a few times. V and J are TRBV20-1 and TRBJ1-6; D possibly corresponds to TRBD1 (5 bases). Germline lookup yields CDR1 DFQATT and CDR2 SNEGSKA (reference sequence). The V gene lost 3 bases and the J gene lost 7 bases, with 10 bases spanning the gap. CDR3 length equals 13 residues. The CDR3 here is CSASRDVNSPLHF. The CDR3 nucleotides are TGCAGTGCTAGCCGGGACGTAAATTCACCCCTCCACTTT.

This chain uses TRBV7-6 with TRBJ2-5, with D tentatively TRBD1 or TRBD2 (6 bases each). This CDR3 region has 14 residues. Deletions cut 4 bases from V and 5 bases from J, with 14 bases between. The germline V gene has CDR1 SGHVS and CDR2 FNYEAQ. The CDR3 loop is CASSWGAGAETQYF. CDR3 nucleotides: TGTGCCAGCAGCTGGGGGGCGGGCGCGGAGACCCAGTACTTC.

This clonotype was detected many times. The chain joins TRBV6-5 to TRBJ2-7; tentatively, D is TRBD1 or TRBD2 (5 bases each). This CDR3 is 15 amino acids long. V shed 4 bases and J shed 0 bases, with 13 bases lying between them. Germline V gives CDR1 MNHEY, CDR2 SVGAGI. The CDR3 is CASSLPGLSSYEQYF. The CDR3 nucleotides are TGTGCCAGCAGTTTACCGGGGCTTAGCTCCTACGAGCAGTACTTC.

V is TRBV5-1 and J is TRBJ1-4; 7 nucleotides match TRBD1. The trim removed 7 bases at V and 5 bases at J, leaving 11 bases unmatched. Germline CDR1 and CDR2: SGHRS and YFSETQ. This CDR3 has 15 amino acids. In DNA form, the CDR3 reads TGCGCCAGCGCCCTGAGTTGGGACAGAAATGAAAAACTGTTTTTT. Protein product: CASALSWDRNEKLFF.

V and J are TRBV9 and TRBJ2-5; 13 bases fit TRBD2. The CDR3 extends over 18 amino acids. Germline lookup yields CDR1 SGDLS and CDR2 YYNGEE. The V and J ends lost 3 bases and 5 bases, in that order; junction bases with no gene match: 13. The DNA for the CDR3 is TGTGCCAGCAGCGAGTTCAGAGGACTAGCGGGGGCTTTGGAGACCCAGTACTTC. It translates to CASSEFRGLAGALETQYF.

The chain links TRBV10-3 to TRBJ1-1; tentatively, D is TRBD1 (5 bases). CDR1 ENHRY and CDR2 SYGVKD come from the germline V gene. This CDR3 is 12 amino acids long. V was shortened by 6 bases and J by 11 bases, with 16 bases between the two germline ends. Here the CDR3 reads CAIRTRDGEAFF. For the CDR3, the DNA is TGTGCCATCAGGACCCGGGACGGTGAGGCTTTCTTT.

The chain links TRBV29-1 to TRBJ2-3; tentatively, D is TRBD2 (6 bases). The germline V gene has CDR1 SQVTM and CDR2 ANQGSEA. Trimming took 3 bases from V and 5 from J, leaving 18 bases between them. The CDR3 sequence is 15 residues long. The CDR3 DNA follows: TGCAGCGTTGATCCGCCCCGACCGGGGGAAGATACGCAGTATTTT. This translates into CSVDPPRPGEDTQYF.

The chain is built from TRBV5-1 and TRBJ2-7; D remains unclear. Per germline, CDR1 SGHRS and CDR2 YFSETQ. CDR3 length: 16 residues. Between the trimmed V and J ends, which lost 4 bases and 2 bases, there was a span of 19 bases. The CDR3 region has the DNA TGCGCCAGCAGCCCCCTCCCTACGACATTCACCTACGAGCAGTACTTC. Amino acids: CASSPLPTTFTYEQYF.

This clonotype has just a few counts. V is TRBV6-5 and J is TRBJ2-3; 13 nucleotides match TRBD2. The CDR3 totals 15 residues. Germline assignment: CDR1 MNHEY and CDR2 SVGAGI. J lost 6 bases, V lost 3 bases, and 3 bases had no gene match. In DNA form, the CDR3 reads TGTGCCAGCAGTTATCAACTAGCGGGGGGGGATACGCAGTATTTT. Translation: CASSYQLAGGDTQYF.

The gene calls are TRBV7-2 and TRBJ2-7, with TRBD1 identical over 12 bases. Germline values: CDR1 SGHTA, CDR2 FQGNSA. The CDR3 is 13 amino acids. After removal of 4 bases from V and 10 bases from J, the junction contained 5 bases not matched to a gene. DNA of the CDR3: TGTGCCAGCAGCTCCCGGGACAGGGGGCTTCAGTACTTC. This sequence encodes CASSSRDRGLQYF.

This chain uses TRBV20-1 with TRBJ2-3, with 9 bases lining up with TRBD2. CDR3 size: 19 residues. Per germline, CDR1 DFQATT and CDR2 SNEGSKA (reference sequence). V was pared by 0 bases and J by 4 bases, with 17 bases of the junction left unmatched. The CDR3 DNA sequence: TGCAGTGCTAGAGAGCACCCTAGCAGCGGGGGGTTGGTGGCAGATACGCAGTATTTT. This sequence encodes CSAREHPSSGGLVADTQYF.

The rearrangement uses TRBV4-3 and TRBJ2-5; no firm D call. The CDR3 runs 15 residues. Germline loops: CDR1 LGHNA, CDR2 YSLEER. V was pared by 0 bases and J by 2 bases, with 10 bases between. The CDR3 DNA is TGCGCCAGCAGCCAAGATCGGACGCAACAAGAGACCCAGTACTTC. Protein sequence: CASSQDRTQQETQYF.

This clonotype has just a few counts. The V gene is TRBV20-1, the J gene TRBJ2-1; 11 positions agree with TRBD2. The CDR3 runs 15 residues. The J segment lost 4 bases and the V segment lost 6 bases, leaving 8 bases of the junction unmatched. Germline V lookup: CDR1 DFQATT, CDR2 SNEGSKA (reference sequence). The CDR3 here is CSAQPGLAVYNEQFF. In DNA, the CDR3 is TGCAGTGCCCAACCGGGACTAGCGGTTTACAATGAGCAGTTCTTC.

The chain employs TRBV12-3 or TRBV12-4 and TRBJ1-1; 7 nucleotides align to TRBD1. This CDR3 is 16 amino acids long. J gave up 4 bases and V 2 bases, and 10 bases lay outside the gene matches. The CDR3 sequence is CASSLRDYDRVTEAFF. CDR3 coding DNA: TGTGCCAGCAGTTTAAGGGACTACGACAGGGTCACTGAAGCTTTCTTT.

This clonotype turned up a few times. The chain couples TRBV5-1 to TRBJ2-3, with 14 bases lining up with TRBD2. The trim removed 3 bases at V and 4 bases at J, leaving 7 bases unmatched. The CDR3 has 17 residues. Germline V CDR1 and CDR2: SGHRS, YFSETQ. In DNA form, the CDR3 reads TGCGCCAGCAGCTCAGGGACTAGCGGGAGAGAGTCAGATACGCAGTATTTT. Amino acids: CASSSGTSGRESDTQYF.

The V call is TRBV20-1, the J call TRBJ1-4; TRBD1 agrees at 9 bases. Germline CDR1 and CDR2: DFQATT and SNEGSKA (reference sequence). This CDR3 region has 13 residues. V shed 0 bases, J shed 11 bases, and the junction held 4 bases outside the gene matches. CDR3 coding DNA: TGCAGTGCTAGAGAGGGGACAGGGACCAAACTGTTTTTT. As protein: CSAREGTGTKLFF.

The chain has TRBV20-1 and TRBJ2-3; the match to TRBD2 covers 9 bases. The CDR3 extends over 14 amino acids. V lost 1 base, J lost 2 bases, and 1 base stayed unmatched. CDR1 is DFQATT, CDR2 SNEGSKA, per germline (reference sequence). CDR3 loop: CSARGTSDTDTQYF. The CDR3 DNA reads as TGCAGTGCTAGAGGGACTAGCGACACAGATACGCAGTATTTT.

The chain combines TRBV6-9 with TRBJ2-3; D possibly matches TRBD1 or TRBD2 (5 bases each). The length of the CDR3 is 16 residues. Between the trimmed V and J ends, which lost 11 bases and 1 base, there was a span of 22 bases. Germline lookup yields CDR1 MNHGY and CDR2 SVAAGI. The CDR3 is CAGQNLRGFGTDTQYF. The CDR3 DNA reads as TGTGCCGGACAAAACCTACGGGGTTTCGGCACAGATACGCAGTATTTT.

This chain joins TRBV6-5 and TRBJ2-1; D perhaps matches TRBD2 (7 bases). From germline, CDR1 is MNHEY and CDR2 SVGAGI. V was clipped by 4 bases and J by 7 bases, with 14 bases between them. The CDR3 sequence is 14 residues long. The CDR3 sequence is CASSLRGLENEQFF. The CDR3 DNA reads TGTGCCAGCAGTTTGCGGGGGCTAGAAAATGAGCAGTTCTTC.

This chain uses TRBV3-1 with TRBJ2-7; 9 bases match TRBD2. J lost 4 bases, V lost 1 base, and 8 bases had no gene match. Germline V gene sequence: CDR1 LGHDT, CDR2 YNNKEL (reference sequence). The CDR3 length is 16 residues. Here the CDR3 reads CASSQGSSGGQYEQYF. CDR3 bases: TGTGCCAGCAGCCAAGGTTCCAGCGGGGGGCAGTACGAGCAGTACTTC.

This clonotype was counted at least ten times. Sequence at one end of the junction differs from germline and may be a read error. CDR3 protein: CASSSDNEQFF. CDR3 nucleotides: TGCGCCAGCAGCTCAGACAATGAGCAGTTCTTC. J is TRBJ2-1 and V is TRBV12-3 or TRBV12-4; D is unclear. This CDR3 has 11 amino acids.

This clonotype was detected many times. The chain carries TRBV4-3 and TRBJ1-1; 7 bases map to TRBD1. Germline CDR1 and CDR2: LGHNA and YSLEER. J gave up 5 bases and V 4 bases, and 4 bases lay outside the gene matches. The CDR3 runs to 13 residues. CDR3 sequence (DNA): TGCGCCAGCAGCCTCCAACAGGGGACTGAAGCTTTCTTT. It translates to CASSLQQGTEAFF.